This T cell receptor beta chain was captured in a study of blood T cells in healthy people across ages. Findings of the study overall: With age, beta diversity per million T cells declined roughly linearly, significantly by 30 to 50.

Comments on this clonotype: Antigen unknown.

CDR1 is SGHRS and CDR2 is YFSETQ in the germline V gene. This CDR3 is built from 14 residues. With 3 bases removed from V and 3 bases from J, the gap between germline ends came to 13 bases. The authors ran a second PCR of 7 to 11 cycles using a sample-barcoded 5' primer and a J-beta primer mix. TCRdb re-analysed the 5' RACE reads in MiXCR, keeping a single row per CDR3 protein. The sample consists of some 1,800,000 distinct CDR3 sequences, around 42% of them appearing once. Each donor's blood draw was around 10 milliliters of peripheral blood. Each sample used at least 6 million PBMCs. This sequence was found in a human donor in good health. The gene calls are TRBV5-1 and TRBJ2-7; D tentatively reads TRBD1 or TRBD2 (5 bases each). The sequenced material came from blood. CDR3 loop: CASSSVGDLYEQYF. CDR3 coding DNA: TGCGCCAGCAGCTCCGTGGGGGATCTCTACGAGCAGTACTTC.